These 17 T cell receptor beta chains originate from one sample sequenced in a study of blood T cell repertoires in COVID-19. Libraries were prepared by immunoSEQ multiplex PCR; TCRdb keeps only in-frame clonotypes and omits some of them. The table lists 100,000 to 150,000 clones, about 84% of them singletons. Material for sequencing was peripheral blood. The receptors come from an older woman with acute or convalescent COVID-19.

CDR3 bases: TGTGCCTGGAGCTCAGGGGGCCAAGATACGCAGTATTTT. As protein: CAWSSGGQDTQYF. This chain joins TRBV30 and TRBJ2-3, with 8 bases lining up with TRBD1. This CDR3 is built from 13 residues. Germline values: CDR1 GTSNPN, CDR2 SVGIG (reference sequence). V gave up 3 bases and J gave up 5 bases; unmatched junction bases: 4.

The CDR3 reads CASSSIPGEWDGYTF. The CDR3 DNA sequence: TGTGCCAGCAGTTCCATCCCCGGGGAGTGGGATGGCTACACCTTC. This chain joins TRBV27 and TRBJ1-2; no firm D call. Looked up from germline, CDR1 is MNHEY and CDR2 is SMNVEV (reference sequence). V dropped 4 bases and J dropped 6 bases, with 18 bases sitting between them. The CDR3 sequence is 15 residues long.

The CDR3 DNA is TGTGCCAGCAGGGGGGCAACCCCTAATCAGCCCCAGCATTTT. Translating it yields CASRGATPNQPQHF. V is TRBV6-5 and J is TRBJ1-5; TRBD1 is a possible D gene (6 bases). Germline V gene lookup returns CDR1 MNHEY and CDR2 SVGAGI. V was shortened by 6 bases and J by 4 bases, with 13 bases between the two germline ends. The CDR3 extends over 14 amino acids.

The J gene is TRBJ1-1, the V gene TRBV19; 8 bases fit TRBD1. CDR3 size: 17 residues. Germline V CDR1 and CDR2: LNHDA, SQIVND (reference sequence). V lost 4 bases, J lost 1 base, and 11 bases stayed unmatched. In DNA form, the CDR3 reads TGTGCCAGTAGTAGCTCTCAGGGGGCGAGTTGGAACACTGAAGCTTTCTTT. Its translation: CASSSSQGASWNTEAFF.

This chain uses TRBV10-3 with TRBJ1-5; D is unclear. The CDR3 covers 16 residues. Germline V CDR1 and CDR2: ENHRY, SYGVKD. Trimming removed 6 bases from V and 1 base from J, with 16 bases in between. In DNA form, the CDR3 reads TGTGCCATCAGCGCCAACCTGGCGGGGAGCAATCAGCCCCAGCATTTT. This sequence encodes CAISANLAGSNQPQHF.

CDR3 sequence reads: CASTPVAGREQFF. CDR3 DNA: TGTGCCAGCACCCCGGTAGCAGGGCGTGAGCAGTTCTTC. The chain uses TRBV28 and TRBJ2-1; a weak D match, TRBD1 (5 bases). Germline lookup yields CDR1 MDHEN and CDR2 SYDVKM. The CDR3 totals 13 residues. With 7 bases removed from V and 9 bases from J, the gap between germline ends came to 16 bases. Based on the CDR3 plus reference TRBV28 and TRBJ2-1, the full variable domain is DVKVTQSSRYLVKRTGEKVFLECVQDMDHENMFWYRQDPGLGLRLIYFSYDVKMKEKGDIPEGYSVSREKKERFSLILESASTNQTSMYLCASTPVAGREQFFGPGTRLTVL.

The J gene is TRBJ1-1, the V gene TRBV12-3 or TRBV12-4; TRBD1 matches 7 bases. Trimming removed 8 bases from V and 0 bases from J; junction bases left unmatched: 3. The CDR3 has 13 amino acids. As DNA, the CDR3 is TGTGCCAGCGGGGGACAGTTGAACACTGAAGCTTTCTTT. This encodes CASGGQLNTEAFF.

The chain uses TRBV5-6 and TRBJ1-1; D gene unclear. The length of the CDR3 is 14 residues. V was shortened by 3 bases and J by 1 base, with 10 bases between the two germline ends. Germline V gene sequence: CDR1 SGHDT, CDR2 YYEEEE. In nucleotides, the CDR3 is TGTGCCAGCAGCTCTAGACTGAGGAACACTGAAGCTTTCTTT. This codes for CASSSRLRNTEAFF.

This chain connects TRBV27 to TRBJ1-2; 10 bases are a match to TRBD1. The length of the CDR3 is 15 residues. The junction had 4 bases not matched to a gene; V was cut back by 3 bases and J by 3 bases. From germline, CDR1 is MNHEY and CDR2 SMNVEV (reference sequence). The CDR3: CASSFGQGGYYGYTF. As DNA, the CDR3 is TGTGCCAGCAGTTTCGGACAGGGGGGTTACTATGGCTACACCTTC.

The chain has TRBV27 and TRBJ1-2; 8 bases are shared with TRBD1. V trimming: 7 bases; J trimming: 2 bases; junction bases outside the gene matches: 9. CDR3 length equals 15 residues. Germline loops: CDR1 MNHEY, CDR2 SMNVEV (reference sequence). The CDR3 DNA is TGTGCCAGCACGACCAGGACAGGGCTCAACTATGGCTACACCTTC. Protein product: CASTTRTGLNYGYTF.

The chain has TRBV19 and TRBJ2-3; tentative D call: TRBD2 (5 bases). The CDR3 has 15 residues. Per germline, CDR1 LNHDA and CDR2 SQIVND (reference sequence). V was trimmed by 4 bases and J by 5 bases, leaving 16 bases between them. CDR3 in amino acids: CASSRGRAPLDTQYF. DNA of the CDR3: TGTGCCAGTAGTAGAGGGCGGGCCCCCCTAGATACGCAGTATTTT.

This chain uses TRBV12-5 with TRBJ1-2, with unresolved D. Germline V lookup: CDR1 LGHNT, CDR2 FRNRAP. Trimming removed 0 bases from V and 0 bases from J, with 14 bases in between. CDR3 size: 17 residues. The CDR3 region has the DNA TGTGCTAGTGGTTTGGTAGTGGCTAGTAACCCTAACTATGGCTACACCTTC. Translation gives CASGLVVASNPNYGYTF.

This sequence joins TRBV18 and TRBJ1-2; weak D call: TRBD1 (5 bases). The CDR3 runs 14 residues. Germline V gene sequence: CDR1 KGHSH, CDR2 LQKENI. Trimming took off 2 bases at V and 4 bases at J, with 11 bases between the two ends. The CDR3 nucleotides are TGTGCCAGCTCACCAGTCCAGGGATTCTATGGCTACACCTTC. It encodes CASSPVQGFYGYTF.

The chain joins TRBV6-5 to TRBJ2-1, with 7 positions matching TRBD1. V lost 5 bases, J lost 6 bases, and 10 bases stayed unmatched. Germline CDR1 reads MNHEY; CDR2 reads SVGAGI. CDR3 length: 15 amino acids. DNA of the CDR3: TGTGCCAGCAGTCAGCCGTTGACAGGGATCAATGAGCAGTTCTTC. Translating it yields CASSQPLTGINEQFF.

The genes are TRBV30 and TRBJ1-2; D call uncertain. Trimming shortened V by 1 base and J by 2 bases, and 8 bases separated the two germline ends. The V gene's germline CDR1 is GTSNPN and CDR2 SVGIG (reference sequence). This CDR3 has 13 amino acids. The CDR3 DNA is TGTGCCTGGAGTGGTCTAGGCAACTATGGCTACACCTTC. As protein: CAWSGLGNYGYTF.

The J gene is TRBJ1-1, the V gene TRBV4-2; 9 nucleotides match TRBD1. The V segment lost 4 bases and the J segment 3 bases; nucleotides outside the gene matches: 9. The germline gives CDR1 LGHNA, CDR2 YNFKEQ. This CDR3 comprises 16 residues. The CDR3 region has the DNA TGTGCCAGCAGCCGCCCGGGACAGGGAGGATACACTGAAGCTTTCTTT. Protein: CASSRPGQGGYTEAFF.

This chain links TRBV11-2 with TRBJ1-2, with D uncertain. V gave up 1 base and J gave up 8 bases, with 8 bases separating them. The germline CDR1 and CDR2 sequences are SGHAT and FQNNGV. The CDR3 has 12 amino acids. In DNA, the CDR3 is TGTGCCAGCAGCTTAGGCGGAGCGGGCTACACCTTC. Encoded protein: CASSLGGAGYTF. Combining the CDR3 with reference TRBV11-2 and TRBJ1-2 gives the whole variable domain EAGVAQSPRYKIIEKRQSVAFWCNPISGHATLYWYQQILGQGPKLLIQFQNNGVVDDSQLPKDRFSAERLKGVDSTLKIQPAKLEDSAVYLCASSLGGAGYTFGSGTRLTVV.